The clone carrying this T cell receptor (beta chain) was counted a single time. This sample was included in a study of shared T cell receptors in the human thymus. Profiling relied on immunoSEQ multiplex PCR, and the TCRdb table lists in-frame clones only, not all of them. The sample yields roughly 410,000 clones, 85% to 95% seen once. Germline V CDR1 and CDR2: MDHEN, SYDVKM. Between the trimmed V and J ends, which lost 7 bases and 1 base, there was a span of 23 bases. The CDR3 consists of 18 residues. This TCR derives from a human donor. The chain joins TRBV28 to TRBJ1-5; D might be TRBD1 (5 bases). Sequenced sample: thymocytes. CDR3 amino acids: CASTPGPDPLWSNQPQHF. The CDR3 region has the DNA TGTGCCAGCACACCGGGGCCCGACCCTCTTTGGAGCAATCAGCCCCAGCATTTT.